This TCR beta chain was documented in a study of naive and memory T cell subsets. Findings and limits, study-wide: Over 85% of naive TCR sequences appeared only once after error correction, unlike memory subsets. There was no ground truth to check naive and memory subset results.

Two oligonucleotides, mixed equimolar, formed the beta constant-region primer covering TRBC1 and TRBC2. Four rounds of PCR amplified the ligated cDNA using nested alpha and beta constant-region primers plus SP2. From the UMI-ligation and nested PCR reads, TCRdb called clonotypes with MiXCR, one entry per CDR3 protein. Of roughly 24,000 distinct CDR3 sequences listed, roughly 10% were seen once; the top ten hold about 20%. From the second PCR step, alpha and beta chains were amplified apart. Cells stained for CD3, CD4, CD8, CD45RA, CD27 and viability were sorted into four CD45RA/CD27 subsets. The CDR3 is 15 residues long. Trimming left V 3 bases short and J 2 bases short, with 14 bases between. The germline gives CDR1 SGHRS, CDR2 YFSETQ. The table lists this clonotype with many counts. Its specificity is unknown.

Sequencing was performed on central memory CD8+ T cells from blood. This clonotype was obtained from a human donor in good health. The V gene is TRBV5-1, the J gene TRBJ1-1, with a possible D match to TRBD1 (6 bases). The DNA of the CDR3 is TGCGCCAGCAGCTGGGGCCCAGGGGAAAACACTGAAGCTTTCTTT. This translates into CASSWGPGENTEAFF.